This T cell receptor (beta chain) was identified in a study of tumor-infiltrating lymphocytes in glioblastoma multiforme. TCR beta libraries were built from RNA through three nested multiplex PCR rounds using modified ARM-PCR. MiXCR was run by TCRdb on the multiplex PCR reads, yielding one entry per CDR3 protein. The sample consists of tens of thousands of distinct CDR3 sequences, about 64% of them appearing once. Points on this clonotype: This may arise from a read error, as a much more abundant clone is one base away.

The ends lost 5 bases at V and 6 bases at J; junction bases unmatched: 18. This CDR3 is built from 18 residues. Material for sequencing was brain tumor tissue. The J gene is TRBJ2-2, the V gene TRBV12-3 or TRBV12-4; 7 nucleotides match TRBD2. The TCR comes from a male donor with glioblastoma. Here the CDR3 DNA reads TGTGCCAGCAGTAACCCAAACAGAGCGGGGTTGGGCGCCGGGGAGCTGTTTTTT. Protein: CASSNPNRAGLGAGELFF.